The clone carrying this TCR beta chain showed up just a few times. What it recognizes is unknown. A clone one base away is much larger, so this may be a read error. The CDR3 covers 14 residues. Germline assignment: CDR1 SGHVS and CDR2 FQNEAQ. The data derive from a study of esophageal squamous cell carcinoma under preoperative chemotherapy. Whole-study findings and limits: Post-treatment tumor-infiltrating lymphocytes appeared partly derived from peripheral T cells migrating into the tumor.

Each CDR3 protein gets one entry after TCRdb re-called the PCR reads with MiXCR. The sample has some 6,600 distinct CDR3 sequences, more than 25% seen once; the top ten hold around 15%. Time point reported: before preoperative PTX-NDP chemotherapy. This sequence was found in a human donor with esophageal squamous cell carcinoma. The donor label of this sample is uncertain. The chain uses TRBV7-8 and TRBJ2-1; unclear D gene. The DNA end lines up better with TRBJ2-7; the J call may be wrong. This material was collected from a patient given preoperative chemotherapy. The CDR3 protein is CASSLGQAFNEQYF. CDR3 coding DNA: TGTGCCAGCAGCTTAGGGCAGGCCTTCAATGAGCAGTACTTC.